Each of the 22 T cell receptor beta chains below was sequenced from the same sample in a study of shared clonotypes between healthy human individuals. Profiling relied on immunoSEQ multiplex PCR, and the TCRdb table lists in-frame clones only, not all of them. The sample holds 2.3 million or so clones, approximately 95% seen once. The material sequenced was naive CD4+ T cells from PBMCs. The subset here: CD45RA+ positively selected. These receptors were taken from a man aged 18 to 29 in good health. Some clones in this sample may be carry-over from other donors' samples.

This clone has just one count. The chain is built from TRBV11-2 and TRBJ2-3; 12 bases fit TRBD2. This CDR3 is built from 16 residues. Germline trimming cut 2 bases from V and 8 bases from J; bases unmatched to any gene: 8. CDR1 SGHAT and CDR2 FQNNGV come from the germline V gene. CDR3 residues: CASSLLAGGPVGTQYF. CDR3 DNA: TGTGCCAGCAGCTTACTAGCGGGAGGGCCCGTGGGTACGCAGTATTTT.

The chain combines TRBV5-4 with TRBJ2-5; 10 positions match TRBD2. Germline trimming cut 4 bases from V and 2 bases from J; bases unmatched to any gene: 8. The CDR3 has 16 residues. Germline CDR1 and CDR2: SGHNT and YYREEE (reference sequence). CDR3 in DNA: TGTGCCAGCAGCCCTAGAATAGCGGGAGGACAAGAGACCCAGTACTTC. Translating gives CASSPRIAGGQETQYF.

The chain is built from TRBV12-5 and TRBJ2-5; D may correspond to TRBD1 or TRBD2 (5 bases each). V lost 3 bases and J 4 bases, leaving 9 bases between the germline ends. CDR3 length equals 13 residues. Germline CDR1 reads LGHNT; CDR2 reads FRNRAP. CDR3 DNA: TGTGCTAGTGGTTTCTTTGGGGGAGAGACCCAGTACTTC. This codes for CASGFFGGETQYF.

This rearrangement joins TRBV6-5 to TRBJ2-1; either TRBD1 or TRBD2 may fit D (6 bases each). Deletions cut 3 bases from V and 6 bases from J, with 15 bases between. The germline V gene has CDR1 MNHEY and CDR2 SVGAGI. The CDR3 is 15 residues long. The DNA of the CDR3 is TGTGCCAGCAGTTATTTGGCCGGGGGCCCCAATGAGCAGTTCTTC. Its translation: CASSYLAGGPNEQFF.

The rearrangement joins TRBV29-1 to TRBJ2-5; 7 positions match TRBD2. Germline lookup yields CDR1 SQVTM and CDR2 ANQGSEA. The CDR3 has 16 amino acids. Trimming took 2 bases from V and 3 from J; bases not matched to a gene: 12. As DNA, the CDR3 is TGCAGCGTTGAAAACGGGGCGGGAGTATGGGAAGAGACCCAGTACTTC. This translates into CSVENGAGVWEETQYF.

The chain has TRBV19 and TRBJ1-4; possible D gene TRBD1, 5 bases. Germline V gives CDR1 LNHDA, CDR2 SQIVND (reference sequence). The V end was cut by 6 bases, the J end by 8 bases, with 13 bases between. CDR3 length: 13 residues. The DNA of the CDR3 is TGTGCCAGTAGCCCAGACTGGGGGGAAAAACTGTTTTTT. This codes for CASSPDWGEKLFF.

This clone has a single count. V and J are TRBV6-6 and TRBJ2-5, with D maybe TRBD2 (6 bases). The germline gives CDR1 MNHNY, CDR2 SVGAGI (reference sequence). The V end lost 7 bases, the J end lost 1 base, and 13 bases lay between the germline ends. This CDR3 region has 14 residues. CDR3 sequence: CASTGTFSQETQYF. CDR3 coding DNA: TGTGCCAGCACCGGGACTTTTTCCCAAGAGACCCAGTACTTC.

The CDR3 sequence is CASSNLFRGTGELFF. DNA of the CDR3: TGTGCCAGCAGTAACCTCTTCCGGGGGACCGGGGAGCTGTTTTTT. This chain uses TRBV6-5 with TRBJ2-2, with a tentative D call TRBD2 (6 bases). Trimming removed 5 bases at V and 5 bases at J, with 15 bases between. Germline CDR1 is MNHEY and CDR2 is SVGAGI. CDR3 length equals 15 residues.

The chain has TRBV11-2 and TRBJ2-1, with a tentative D call TRBD1 (5 bases). Germline values: CDR1 SGHAT, CDR2 FQNNGV. This CDR3 comprises 11 residues. Trimming stripped 5 bases from V and 11 bases from J, with 10 bases between. Here the CDR3 reads CASSRTFKQFF. The CDR3 DNA is TGTGCCAGCAGCCGGACATTTAAGCAGTTCTTC.

The J gene is TRBJ2-5, the V gene TRBV7-3, with 8 positions matching TRBD1. There are 17 residues in the CDR3. Germline assignment: CDR1 SGHTA and CDR2 FQGTGA. Trimming cost V 5 bases and J 5 bases; bases outside gene matches: 16. CDR3 in DNA: TGTGCCAGCAGCCCTCAAGGACAGGGCGGAGTAGGCGAGACCCAGTACTTC. It is translated as CASSPQGQGGVGETQYF.

The chain joins TRBV28 to TRBJ2-7, with D possibly being TRBD1 (5 bases). V was cut by 4 bases and J by 5 bases, with 15 bases left in between. Germline V gene lookup returns CDR1 MDHEN and CDR2 SYDVKM. The CDR3 extends over 14 amino acids. The CDR3 DNA reads as TGTGCCAGCAGTTCCTCAGGGTCCCGCAACGAGCAGTACTTC. Residues: CASSSSGSRNEQYF.

The gene calls are TRBV2 and TRBJ1-2; D call uncertain. Between the trimmed V and J ends, which lost 5 bases and 2 bases, there was a span of 15 bases. There are 15 residues in the CDR3. The germline CDR1 and CDR2 sequences are SNHLY and FYNNEI. CDR3 DNA sequence: TGTGCCAGCAGTTCGGGCGGAACTCTCAACTATGGCTACACCTTC. Its translation: CASSSGGTLNYGYTF.

The chain uses TRBV29-1 and TRBJ1-5; D perhaps matches TRBD1 (5 bases). The CDR3 has 13 residues. Trimming stripped 5 bases from V and 4 bases from J, with 12 bases between. Per the germline V gene, CDR1 is SQVTM and CDR2 is ANQGSEA. The CDR3 loop reads CSVQSTGNQPQHF. The CDR3 DNA follows: TGCAGCGTTCAGAGCACAGGTAATCAGCCCCAGCATTTT.

The rearrangement joins TRBV9 to TRBJ2-5; 10 bases match TRBD2. From germline, CDR1 is SGDLS and CDR2 YYNGEE. V lost 0 bases and J lost 7; bases outside the gene matches: 9. The CDR3 totals 16 residues. CDR3 DNA sequence: TGTGCCAGCAGCGTAGTCCCCACTAGCGGGATAGGGACCCAGTACTTC. Encoded protein: CASSVVPTSGIGTQYF.

The genes are TRBV7-9 and TRBJ2-3; unclear D gene. Between the trimmed V and J ends, which lost 3 bases and 0 bases, there was a span of 10 bases. CDR1 and CDR2 (germline): SEHNR, FQNEAQ (reference sequence). CDR3 length equals 15 residues. CDR3 protein: CASSFNARSTDTQYF. CDR3 bases: TGTGCCAGCAGCTTTAATGCGCGGAGCACAGATACGCAGTATTTT.

The chain recombines TRBV9 with TRBJ1-2; D remains unclear. Trimming removed 1 base from V and 2 bases from J, with 12 bases in between. Germline V gene lookup returns CDR1 SGDLS and CDR2 YYNGEE. This CDR3 has 15 residues. The CDR3 region is CASSVLGKGNYGYTF. The CDR3 region has the DNA TGTGCCAGCAGCGTACTGGGAAAAGGGAACTATGGCTACACCTTC.

This sequence joins TRBV2 and TRBJ2-5; possibly TRBD1 for D (6 bases). Trimming pared 4 bases from V and 2 bases from J, leaving 17 bases between. In germline, CDR1 is SNHLY, CDR2 FYNNEI. CDR3 length: 16 amino acids. CDR3 in DNA: TGTGCCAGCAGTGTTGGTGGCGGCACAGGGCAAGAGACCCAGTACTTC. As protein: CASSVGGGTGQETQYF.

The chain joins TRBV10-3 to TRBJ2-1; 8 bases agree with TRBD2. Trimming removed 6 bases from V and 5 bases from J; junction bases left unmatched: 12. This CDR3 is 16 amino acids long. Germline assignment: CDR1 ENHRY and CDR2 SYGVKD. CDR3 coding DNA: TGTGCCATCAGCGCTCCAAAGGAGCGGGGGAACAATGAGCAGTTCTTC. As protein: CAISAPKERGNNEQFF.

V gene TRBV18 combines with J gene TRBJ2-1; 9 bases align to TRBD1. This CDR3 contains 17 residues. Trimming removed 5 bases from V and 6 bases from J; junction bases left unmatched: 14. Germline CDR1 reads KGHSH; CDR2 reads LQKENI. CDR3 amino acids: CASSSYSPGQGGNEQFF. The CDR3 DNA reads TGTGCCAGCTCATCCTATTCACCGGGACAGGGCGGCAATGAGCAGTTCTTC.

This sequence joins TRBV6-5 and TRBJ2-7; tentative D call: TRBD2 (6 bases). The V and J ends lost 6 bases and 4 bases respectively, with 16 bases between them. The V gene's germline CDR1 is MNHEY and CDR2 SVGAGI. The CDR3 runs to 14 residues. This CDR3 is CASSSGAGVYEQYF. The CDR3 DNA is TGTGCCAGCAGCTCCGGAGCGGGTGTGTACGAGCAGTACTTC.

The chain combines TRBV7-3 with TRBJ2-5; tentative D call: TRBD1 (5 bases). Germline CDR1 reads SGHTA; CDR2 reads FQGTGA. Trimming took 0 bases from V and 2 from J, leaving 10 bases between them. The CDR3 contains 15 residues. The CDR3 coding sequence is TGTGCCAGCAGCTTAACGACAGAAAGTCAAGAGACCCAGTACTTC. This sequence encodes CASSLTTESQETQYF.

The chain employs TRBV5-6 and TRBJ1-1; a weak D match, TRBD1 (6 bases). Germline V gene sequence: CDR1 SGHDT, CDR2 YYEEEE. The CDR3 runs 14 residues. Deletions cut 0 bases from V and 5 bases from J, with 11 bases between. The DNA of the CDR3 is TGTGCCAGCAGCTTGGCAACAGGGAGGACTGAAGCTTTCTTT. Its protein product is CASSLATGRTEAFF.